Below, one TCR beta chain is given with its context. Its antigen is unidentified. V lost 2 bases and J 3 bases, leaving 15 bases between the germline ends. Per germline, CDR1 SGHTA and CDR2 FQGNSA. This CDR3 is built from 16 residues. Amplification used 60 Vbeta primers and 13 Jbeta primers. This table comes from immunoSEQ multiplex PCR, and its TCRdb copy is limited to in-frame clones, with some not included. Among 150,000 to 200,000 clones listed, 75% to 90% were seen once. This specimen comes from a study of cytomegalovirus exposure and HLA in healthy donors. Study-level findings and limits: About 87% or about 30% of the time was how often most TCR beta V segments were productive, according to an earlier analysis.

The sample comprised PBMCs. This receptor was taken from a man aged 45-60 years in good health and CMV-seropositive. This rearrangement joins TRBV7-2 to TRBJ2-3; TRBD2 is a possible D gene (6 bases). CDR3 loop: CASSLQSTGVTDTQYF. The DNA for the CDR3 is TGTGCCAGCAGCTTACAGTCTACGGGGGTGACAGATACGCAGTATTTT.